The T cell receptor (beta chain) under discussion was sequenced for a study of blood T cell repertoires in COVID-19. For the study at large: Material from acute and convalescent COVID-19 was sourced from the United States, Italy and Spain. Nucleic acid was either cDNA or gDNA, and it came from T cells, B-cell-depleted T cells, or PBMCs.

J was trimmed by 3 bases and V by 3 bases; bases with no gene match: 4. This CDR3 has 14 amino acids. Germline lookup yields CDR1 LGHDT and CDR2 YNNKEL (reference sequence). Method: immunoSEQ multiplex PCR; TCRdb's copy keeps in-frame clones and lacks some. The table has approximately 120,000 clones, 85% seen once; the top ten hold about 6.9%. The rearrangement links TRBV3-1 (or the pseudogene TRBV3-2) to TRBJ2-5; 7 bases map to TRBD2. Sequencing was carried out using peripheral blood. The clonotype originates from a man older than 75 with active or convalescent COVID-19. In DNA form, the CDR3 reads TGTGCCAGCAGCCACCAACGGGGGGAAGAGACCCAGTACTTC. Translated: CASSHQRGEETQYF.